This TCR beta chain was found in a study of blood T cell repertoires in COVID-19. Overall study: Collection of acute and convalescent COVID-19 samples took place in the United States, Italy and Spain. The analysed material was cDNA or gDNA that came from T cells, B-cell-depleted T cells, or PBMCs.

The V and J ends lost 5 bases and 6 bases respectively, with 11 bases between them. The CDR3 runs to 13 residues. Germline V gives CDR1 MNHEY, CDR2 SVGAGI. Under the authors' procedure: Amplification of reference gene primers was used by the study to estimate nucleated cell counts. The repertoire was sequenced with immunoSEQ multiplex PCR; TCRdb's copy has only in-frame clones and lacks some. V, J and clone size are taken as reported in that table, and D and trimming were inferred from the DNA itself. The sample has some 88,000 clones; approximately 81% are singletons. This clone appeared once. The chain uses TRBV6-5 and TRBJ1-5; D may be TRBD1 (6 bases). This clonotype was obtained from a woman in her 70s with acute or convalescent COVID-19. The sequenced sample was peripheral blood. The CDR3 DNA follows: TGTGCCAGCAGTACCAGGGGCGGTCAGCCCCAGCATTTT. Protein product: CASSTRGGQPQHF.